This T cell receptor beta chain was documented in a study of OX40 agonist ivuxolimab in advanced cancers. For the study in its entirety: Ivuxolimab, which targeted the costimulatory receptor OX40 (CD134), was an agonistic, fully human IgG2 monoclonal antibody. Intravenous ivuxolimab was administered to patients every 2 weeks at six dose levels: 0.01, 0.1, 0.3, 1.5, 3 and 10 mg/kg. Among the roughly 50 dose-escalation patients, around 19 had hepatocellular carcinoma, approximately 15 melanoma, 9 renal cell carcinoma and 9 head and neck cancer. The dose-escalation cohort was 82.7% male with a mean age of around 64 years, ranging from about 20 to 85. Prior anti-PD-1, anti-PD-L1 or anti-CTLA-4 therapy was permitted, and checkpoint inhibitors had been received by about two fifths of dose-escalation patients. Partial responses occurred in three dose-escalation patients, of whom one had hepatocellular carcinoma and two had cutaneous melanoma. The point of sequencing TCRbeta in the periphery was to test whether ivuxolimab changed TCR sequence diversity and drove clonal T-cell expansion. The paper covers the monotherapy dose-escalation part of the phase I ivuxolimab trial, which included N of about 50 patients. Study-level results and caveats: The antigen specificity of the peripheral T cells that underwent clonal expansion was not determined. After ivuxolimab, more expanded clones were found on average in CD8+ T cells than in CD4+ T cells. Clonal expansion of both CD4+ and CD8+ blood T cells was observed from baseline to week 6 at doses 0.1 to 3.0 mg/kg. Partial responders in the 0.1-3.0 mg/kg groups had among the lowest normalized peripheral clonal expansion, especially among CD8+ T cells. Low levels of normalized T-cell clonal expansion were also shown by some nonresponding patients.

Genomic DNA was extracted from sorted cells for sequencing of the TCRbeta CDR3 region. The immunoSEQ Assay was used to sequence the TCRbeta CDR3 regions. The clones in this table, taken by TCRdb from immuneACCESS, are in-frame only. Not every clone is retained; where verified, under half of the shortfall comes from an unresolved V gene, and the cause of the rest is unknown. Recorded for this sample are 40,000 or so clones; roughly 90% of them occurred a single time. The biggest ten clones account for 9.5% of the sample. Points on this clone: The antigen this receptor binds is unknown. The input lacks base qualities; no much larger clone sits a single base away.

Patients with autoimmune disease history or receiving systemic immunosuppression were excluded from the trial. Peripheral blood for TCR sequencing was drawn from every dose cohort at baseline, at cycle 4 day 1 and at cycle 7 day 1. Samples were obtained from an open-label, multicenter, first-in-human phase I dose-escalation trial of ivuxolimab. Adults with locally advanced or metastatic melanoma, renal cell carcinoma, hepatocellular carcinoma or head and neck squamous cell carcinoma were enrolled in the trial. Before TCR sequencing, CD4+ and CD8+ T cells were separately sorted from peripheral blood. A distance of 18 bases separates the germline ends of V and J, which lose 5 bases and 7 bases respectively. The cysteine opens and the phenylalanine closes a CDR3 of 14 amino acids. Of all the DNA, just the CDR3 is kept, 42 bases in frame from base 1. For CDR1 and CDR2, the germline V gene (reference sequence) lists PRHDT and FYEKMQ.

The rearrangement combines TRBV13 with TRBJ2-7; a confident D gene designation cannot be given. The clonotype comes from an adult with an advanced solid tumor such as melanoma, head and neck, liver or kidney cancer. The sequenced sample was CD4+ or CD8+ T cells sorted from blood, obtained in a trial of the OX40 agonist ivuxolimab. This receptor has the CDR3 CASSPRTESGEQYF. The DNA sequence reads TGTGCCAGCAGCCCCCGTACAGAAAGTGGGGAGCAGTACTTC.